These 30 T cell receptor beta chains originate from one sample sequenced in a study of immune reconstitution after stem cell transplant in scleroderma. TCRdb passed the RT-PCR reads through MiXCR, listing each CDR3 protein once. The table records just over 3,500 distinct CDR3 sequences, roughly 5.9% of them present only once. The sample was collected before or after autologous hematopoietic stem cell transplantation (not recorded which). The source is a female donor with systemic sclerosis.

This clonotype is medium-sized within its sample. This chain uses TRBV7-3 with TRBJ1-1, with TRBD1 as a possible D gene (5 bases). The CDR3 runs 14 residues. CDR1 is SGHTA and CDR2 is FQGTGA in the germline V gene. The V end lost 4 bases, the J end lost 6 bases, and 15 bases lay between the germline ends. The chain's CDR3 is CASSSALGGAEAFF. CDR3 coding DNA: TGTGCCAGCAGCTCGGCCTTAGGAGGGGCTGAAGCTTTCTTT.

This clonotype qualifies as medium-sized. This chain joins TRBV6-5 and TRBJ1-5, with no clear D. Trimming cost V 6 bases and J 11 bases, with 26 bases left between them. This CDR3 has 16 amino acids. Looked up from germline, CDR1 is MNHEY and CDR2 is SVGAGI. The chain's CDR3 is CASSRTRTDRGGTQHF. As DNA, the CDR3 is TGTGCCAGCAGCCGGACCCGGACGGACCGCGGAGGTACCCAGCATTTT.

Within the sample, this clonotype is medium-sized. V is TRBV7-8 and J is TRBJ2-6; D gene unclear. The CDR3 runs 14 residues. Between the trimmed V and J ends, which lost 11 bases and 0 bases, there was a span of 11 bases. From germline, CDR1 is SGHVS and CDR2 FQNEAQ. In nucleotides, the CDR3 is TGTGCCGGAGCCAGGAACTCTGGGGCCAACGTCCTGACTTTC. Its translation is CAGARNSGANVLTF.

By share, this clonotype counts as medium-sized. CDR3 sequence: CASSYRDSTEAFF. The CDR3 DNA reads as TGCGCCAGCAGCTACCGGGACAGCACTGAAGCTTTCTTT. The chain employs TRBV5-1 and TRBJ1-1, with 7 nucleotides matching TRBD1. Trimming removed 3 bases from V and 4 bases from J; junction bases left unmatched: 3. The V gene's germline CDR1 is SGHRS and CDR2 YFSETQ. This CDR3 is built from 13 residues.

This clonotype is classed as medium-sized (0.01 to 0.1%). This sequence joins TRBV15 and TRBJ2-5; tentatively, D is TRBD2 (5 bases). The germline gives CDR1 LNHNV, CDR2 YYDKDF (reference sequence). V was shortened by 0 bases and J by 1 base, with 15 bases between the two germline ends. CDR3 length equals 17 residues. The CDR3 protein is CATSREIVASGQETQYF. CDR3 sequence (DNA): TGTGCCACCAGCAGAGAGATCGTAGCGAGCGGCCAAGAGACCCAGTACTTC.

This clonotype is termed medium-sized (0.01 to 0.1%). The chain's CDR3 is CASSSTGTDYYGYTF. The CDR3 bases are TGTGCCAGCAGCTCAACTGGGACTGATTACTATGGCTACACCTTC. The V and J genes are TRBV7-3 and TRBJ1-2; D possibly corresponds to TRBD1 (5 bases). The ends were cut back, 4 bases at V and 3 bases at J, with 15 bases in the middle. CDR1 and CDR2 from the germline V gene are SGHTA and FQGTGA. The CDR3 runs 15 residues.

This clonotype is medium-sized within its sample. The CDR3 coding sequence is TGTGCCAGCAGTTATCCGGCTTGGGGCACAGATACGCAGTATTTT. It encodes CASSYPAWGTDTQYF. The rearrangement joins TRBV6-2 or TRBV6-3 to TRBJ2-3, with D hard to call. Trimming stripped 3 bases from V and 1 base from J, with 11 bases between. Germline V lookup: CDR1 MNHEY, CDR2 SVGEGT. The CDR3 spans 15 residues.

This clonotype was detected a few times. V and J are TRBV18 and TRBJ2-5; 8 positions agree with TRBD2. The CDR3 spans 14 residues. Germline lookup yields CDR1 KGHSH and CDR2 LQKENI. The V gene end was trimmed by 1 base and the J gene end by 5 bases; junction bases not matched to a gene: 3. The CDR3 loop is CASSPLTGGETQYF. In DNA, the CDR3 is TGTGCCAGCTCACCACTAACGGGAGGGGAGACCCAGTACTTC.

This clonotype was seen more than once but under ten times. J is TRBJ2-1 and V is TRBV18, with 9 bases fitting TRBD2. CDR1 is KGHSH and CDR2 is LQKENI in the germline V gene. Germline trimming cut 4 bases from V and 2 bases from J; bases unmatched to any gene: 9. CDR3 length: 17 residues. CDR3 bases: TGTGCCAGCTCACGAATGAGCGGGAGGTACGCCTACAATGAGCAGTTCTTC. Encoded protein: CASSRMSGRYAYNEQFF.

This clonotype was counted only a few times. V is TRBV5-1 and J is TRBJ2-6, with TRBD1 as a possible D gene (5 bases). This CDR3 is built from 18 residues. Germline loops: CDR1 SGHRS, CDR2 YFSETQ. The V gene lost 4 bases and the J gene lost 3 bases, with 20 bases spanning the gap. CDR3: CASSTTKQVLIGANVLTF. The DNA of the CDR3 is TGCGCCAGCAGCACTACCAAACAGGTTTTGATTGGGGCCAACGTCCTGACTTTC.

This clonotype is medium-sized by share. This chain joins TRBV13 and TRBJ2-7, with 10 bases matching TRBD1. The CDR3 spans 17 residues. V dropped 5 bases and J dropped 1; count of bases not matched to a gene: 11. Germline CDR1 and CDR2: PRHDT and FYEKMQ (reference sequence). The chain's CDR3 is CASSPTDGQGGSYEQYF. For the CDR3, the DNA is TGTGCCAGCAGCCCGACCGATGGACAGGGGGGTTCCTACGAGCAGTACTTC.

By frequency in the sample, this clonotype is medium-sized. The rearrangement uses TRBV6-1 and TRBJ2-1; 7 nucleotides align to TRBD2. Germline CDR1 MNHNS, CDR2 SASEGT. After removal of 7 bases from V and 3 bases from J, the junction contained 12 bases not matched to a gene. The CDR3 totals 16 residues. The CDR3 sequence: CASNLDGRWGYNEQFF. The CDR3 bases are TGTGCCAGCAACCTGGACGGGAGGTGGGGCTACAATGAGCAGTTCTTC.

This clonotype is labeled medium-sized. One end of the junction is discordant with germline, which a read error may explain. This chain links TRBV7-9 with TRBJ2-1; 9 bases agree with TRBD1. Germline V CDR1 and CDR2: SEHNR, FQNEAQ (reference sequence). The CDR3 has 12 amino acids. The CDR3 DNA is TGTGCCAGCAGTACGGACCGCGGGACAGGGCCGTTC. Translated, it gives CASSTDRGTGPF.

On this clonotype itself: Just one base apart from a much larger clone, this may be a read error. The chain recombines TRBV5-6 with TRBJ2-4, with a tentative D call TRBD2 (6 bases). This CDR3 contains 15 residues. Per germline, CDR1 SGHDT and CDR2 YYEEEE. CDR3 DNA sequence: TGTACCAGCAGCTTGGGGAGGTTCGGCAAAAACATTCAGTACTTC. Translated, it gives CTSSLGRFGKNIQYF.

The genes are TRBV7-9 and TRBJ2-5; D not resolved. The ends were cut back, 7 bases at V and 1 base at J, with 10 bases in the middle. This CDR3 is 13 amino acids long. The germline V gene encodes CDR1 SEHNR and CDR2 FQNEAQ (reference sequence). This chain's CDR3 is CASKGRGQETQYF. The CDR3 coding sequence is TGTGCCAGCAAGGGCAGAGGCCAAGAGACCCAGTACTTC.

This clonotype is termed medium-sized. The rearrangement joins TRBV5-1 to TRBJ1-6, with D perhaps TRBD1 (5 bases). Between the trimmed V and J ends, which lost 2 bases and 5 bases, there was a span of 14 bases. Germline V gene lookup returns CDR1 SGHRS and CDR2 YFSETQ. The CDR3 length is 16 residues. The CDR3, as DNA: TGCGCCAGCAGCTTACCCGGGGCAGGGAATAATTCACCCCTCCACTTT. Amino acids: CASSLPGAGNNSPLHF.

This clonotype counts as medium-sized (0.01 to 0.1%). CDR3 nucleotide sequence: TGTGCCAGCAGCCTCGAACAGGGTCCTACCACAGATACGCAGTATTTT. It encodes CASSLEQGPTTDTQYF. V is TRBV7-6 and J is TRBJ2-3; possibly TRBD1 for D (6 bases). Germline CDR1 reads SGHVS; CDR2 reads FNYEAQ. The CDR3 covers 16 residues. V lost 5 bases to trimming and J lost 2 bases, with 17 bases between them.

Points on this clonotype: A clone one base away is much larger, so this may be a read error. Here the CDR3 omits its conserved ending phenylalanine or tryptophan, so a read error is the likely source. The V gene is TRBV10-3, the J gene TRBJ2-3; D unclear. Germline V lookup: CDR1 ENHRY, CDR2 SYGVKD. V lost 8 bases, J lost 8 bases, and 17 bases lay in between. The CDR3 runs to 13 residues. The CDR3 protein is CAIGLRPDGTQYL. The CDR3 coding sequence is TGTGCCATCGGGTTACGCCCGGACGGTACGCAGTATCTT.

The chain links TRBV5-1 to TRBJ2-5; either TRBD1 or TRBD2 may supply D (5 bases each). Germline CDR1 SGHRS, CDR2 YFSETQ. This CDR3 is built from 18 residues. The V end was cut by 4 bases, the J end by 7 bases, with 29 bases between. CDR3 nucleotides: TGCGCCAGCAGCAAAGGGACCGGAGATATTCCCGTGAGGGGGACCCAGTACTTC. The encoded protein is CASSKGTGDIPVRGTQYF.

Only a few counts were recorded for this clonotype. The V and J genes are TRBV7-3 and TRBJ2-7; TRBD2 might be the D (6 bases). This CDR3 has 14 residues. CDR1 and CDR2 from the germline V gene are SGHTA and FQGTGA. With 1 base removed from V and 6 bases from J, the gap between germline ends came to 13 bases. In nucleotides, the CDR3 is TGTGCCAGCAGCTTAAGTCCGGGGGTGGGCGAGCAGTACTTC. Its protein is CASSLSPGVGEQYF.

In this sample, this clonotype is medium-sized. V gene TRBV5-6 combines with J gene TRBJ2-4; D possibly corresponds to TRBD2 (5 bases). Per the germline V gene, CDR1 is SGHDT and CDR2 is YYEEEE. Trimming pared 0 bases from V and 3 bases from J, leaving 10 bases between. This CDR3 spans 15 amino acids. The CDR3 protein is CASSLGRFGKNIQYF. CDR3 sequence (DNA): TGTGCCAGCAGCTTGGGGAGGTTCGGCAAAAACATTCAGTACTTC.

The gene calls are TRBV4-2 and TRBJ1-5; 7 nucleotides align to TRBD1. V was clipped by 0 bases and J by 4 bases; unmatched bases: 6. Per germline, CDR1 LGHNA and CDR2 YNFKEQ. This CDR3 is built from 16 residues. The CDR3 bases are TGTGCCAGCAGCCAAGATGTACAGGGGAGGAATCAGCCCCAGCATTTT. Protein product: CASSQDVQGRNQPQHF.

This clonotype counts as medium-sized. The gene calls are TRBV7-2 and TRBJ2-1; TRBD2 is a possible D gene (5 bases). The CDR3 spans 14 residues. The germline V and J ends were trimmed by 2 bases and 6 bases, with 11 bases remaining between them. The germline gives CDR1 SGHTA, CDR2 FQGNSA. The CDR3 coding sequence is TGTGCCAGCAGCTTAATGCCCAGCGGCAATGAGCAGTTCTTC. Encoded protein: CASSLMPSGNEQFF.

This clonotype is judged medium-sized (0.01 to 0.1%). The chain recombines TRBV5-6 with TRBJ1-1; no clear D. This CDR3 has 13 amino acids. With 3 bases removed from V and 4 bases from J, the gap between germline ends came to 10 bases. Germline V gene sequence: CDR1 SGHDT, CDR2 YYEEEE. The CDR3 DNA reads as TGTGCCAGCAGCTGGCCGCAGGTCACTGAAGCTTTCTTT. Translation gives CASSWPQVTEAFF.

By frequency in the sample, this clonotype is medium-sized. The V and J genes are TRBV6-5 and TRBJ2-3; D ambiguous. CDR1 is MNHEY and CDR2 is SVGAGI in the germline V gene. The CDR3 sequence is 15 residues long. The ends were cut back, 0 bases at V and 5 bases at J, with 12 bases in the middle. The CDR3 DNA reads TGTGCCAGCAGTTACTCGATCAGGCACCGAGATACGCAGTATTTT. It specifies CASSYSIRHRDTQYF.

This clonotype is judged medium-sized (0.01 to 0.1%). The CDR3 region has the DNA TGTGCCAGCAGCCTCGGACAGGGCCCTACTTCCTACGAGCAGTACTTC. Protein sequence: CASSLGQGPTSYEQYF. The rearrangement joins TRBV7-6 to TRBJ2-7, with 8 positions matching TRBD1. Germline values: CDR1 SGHVS, CDR2 FNYEAQ. Losses at the gene ends were 5 bases for V and 1 base for J; bases not matched to a gene: 10. This CDR3 is built from 16 residues.

By proportion, this clonotype is medium-sized. The CDR3, as DNA: TGCAGTGCTGGGACTCCCGGGCTAGCCTACGAGCAGTACTTC. Translating gives CSAGTPGLAYEQYF. The genes are TRBV20-1 and TRBJ2-7; tentative D call: TRBD2 (6 bases). Trimming left V 5 bases short and J 2 bases short, with 16 bases between. The CDR3 spans 14 residues. Germline V gene data show CDR1 as DFQATT and CDR2 as SNEGSKA (reference sequence).

By its share, this clonotype is medium-sized (0.01 to 0.1%). V usage is TRBV7-7 and J usage is TRBJ2-1, with 10 bases aligning to TRBD2. With 2 bases clipped from V and 5 bases from J, the junction kept 6 bases outside the gene matches. Germline assignment: CDR1 SSHAT and CDR2 FNYEAQ (reference sequence). The CDR3 totals 16 residues. In nucleotides, the CDR3 is TGTGCCAGCAGCTTAAGTAGCGGGAGGCTCAACAATGAGCAGTTCTTC. The encoded protein is CASSLSSGRLNNEQFF.

The V call is TRBV20-1, the J call TRBJ1-1; D gene uncertain. The CDR3 runs to 14 residues. With 1 base removed from V and 4 bases from J, the gap between germline ends came to 13 bases. CDR1 DFQATT and CDR2 SNEGSKA come from the germline V gene (reference sequence). The chain's CDR3 is CSARVESSLTEAFF. The CDR3 region has the DNA TGCAGTGCTAGAGTTGAAAGTAGCCTCACTGAAGCTTTCTTT.

By sample share, this clonotype is medium-sized (0.01 to 0.1%). The chain carries TRBV27 and TRBJ2-5; TRBD2 might be the D (6 bases). Germline-derived CDR1 and CDR2 are MNHEY and SMNVEV (reference sequence). This CDR3 comprises 12 residues. V lost 3 bases, J lost 4 bases, and 6 bases lay in between. In nucleotides, the CDR3 is TGTGCCAGCAGTTTCGGGGGAGAGACCCAGTACTTC. Its protein is CASSFGGETQYF.